Below are 24 T cell receptor beta chains sequenced from a single sample in a study of control samples from healthy donors and cancer patients. The table came from immunoSEQ multiplex PCR; TCRdb's copy has only in-frame clones and leaves some out. The sample yields 85,000 to 90,000 clones, more than 75% seen once. The sequenced sample was blood. These receptors were taken from a man younger than 45 in good health.

V gene TRBV2 combines with J gene TRBJ1-1; the D gene is possibly TRBD1 (5 bases). CDR3 length: 14 residues. Germline CDR1 reads SNHLY; CDR2 reads FYNNEI. Trimming stripped 6 bases from V and 1 base from J, with 12 bases between. The CDR3 here is CASSGRGENTEAFF. The CDR3 DNA reads TGTGCCAGCAGCGGGAGGGGTGAGAACACTGAAGCTTTCTTT.

This chain joins TRBV14 and TRBJ1-3; D is ambiguous. From germline, CDR1 is SGHDN and CDR2 FVKESK. The CDR3 spans 13 residues. Trimming cost V 4 bases and J 0 bases, with 4 bases left between them. The CDR3 spells CASSPISGNTIYF. DNA for the CDR3: TGTGCCAGCAGCCCGATCTCTGGAAACACCATATATTTT.

This rearrangement joins TRBV6-5 to TRBJ2-1; D is possibly TRBD1 (5 bases). CDR1 MNHEY and CDR2 SVGAGI come from the germline V gene. The ends were cut back, 6 bases at V and 8 bases at J, with 14 bases in the middle. The length of the CDR3 is 13 residues. CDR3 sequence (DNA): TGTGCCAGCAGGCCCAGGGTGGGCGATGAGCAGTTCTTC. The encoded protein is CASRPRVGDEQFF.

J is TRBJ1-2 and V is TRBV9; D is perhaps TRBD1 (6 bases). Looked up from germline, CDR1 is SGDLS and CDR2 is YYNGEE. The CDR3 contains 16 residues. V shed 0 bases and J shed 0 bases, with 12 bases lying between them. In DNA form, the CDR3 reads TGTGCCAGCAGCGTAGGAACGGGGGCGACTAACTATGGCTACACCTTC. This gives the protein CASSVGTGATNYGYTF.

V gene TRBV19 combines with J gene TRBJ2-7; the match to TRBD2 covers 8 bases. The CDR3 spans 15 residues. CDR1 and CDR2 from the germline V gene are LNHDA and SQIVND (reference sequence). The V and J ends lost 1 base and 2 bases, in that order; junction bases with no gene match: 4. The DNA of the CDR3 is TGTGCCAGTAGTATAGGCGGGGGGATTCCCTACGAGCAGTACTTC. This encodes CASSIGGGIPYEQYF.

The chain is built from TRBV30 and TRBJ2-1; TRBD2 matches 11 bases. This CDR3 comprises 14 residues. Germline CDR1 GTSNPN, CDR2 SVGIG (reference sequence). Germline trimming cut 3 bases from V and 3 bases from J; bases unmatched to any gene: 1. The CDR3 sequence: CAWRGLADYNEQFF. CDR3 sequence (DNA): TGTGCCTGGAGGGGACTAGCGGACTACAATGAGCAGTTCTTC.

This chain joins TRBV30 and TRBJ1-4, with TRBD1 matching 8 bases. Trimming cost V 1 base and J 1 base; bases outside gene matches: 8. CDR3 length: 17 amino acids. Germline CDR1 and CDR2: GTSNPN and SVGIG (reference sequence). CDR3 DNA sequence: TGTGCCTGGAGTGATCAGGGGGCGGCCGGAACTAATGAAAAACTGTTTTTT. Its protein is CAWSDQGAAGTNEKLFF. The variable domain in full, with the rest retrieved from reference TRBV30 and TRBJ1-4, is SQTIHQWPATLVQPVGSPLSLECTVEGTSNPNLYWYRQAAGRGLQLLFYSVGIGQISSEVPQNLSASRPQDRQFILSSKKLLLSDSGFYLCAWSDQGAAGTNEKLFFGSGTQLSVL.

This chain connects TRBV3-1 (or the pseudogene TRBV3-2) to TRBJ2-7; TRBD1 agrees at 12 bases. The J segment lost 7 bases and the V segment lost 4 bases, leaving 5 bases of the junction unmatched. This CDR3 spans 14 amino acids. In germline, CDR1 is LGHDT, CDR2 YNNKEL (reference sequence). The CDR3 spells CASSLGQGALEQYF. In nucleotides, the CDR3 is TGTGCCAGCAGCCTGGGACAGGGGGCACTTGAGCAGTACTTC.

The chain uses TRBV24-1 and TRBJ2-3; TRBD2 matches at 10 bases. The ends lost 4 bases at V and 4 bases at J; junction bases unmatched: 7. The germline gives CDR1 KGHDR, CDR2 SFDVKD. The CDR3 is 16 residues long. The CDR3, as DNA: TGTGCCACCAGTGAATCTAGCGGGGGCTCCCCAGATACGCAGTATTTT. This codes for CATSESSGGSPDTQYF.

This clone was counted once. The rearrangement uses TRBV28 and TRBJ1-1; D gene unclear. Looked up from germline, CDR1 is MDHEN and CDR2 is SYDVKM. The V and J ends lost 6 bases and 4 bases respectively, with 9 bases between them. The CDR3 consists of 12 residues. CDR3 sequence reads: CASSLKTTEAFF. The CDR3 DNA follows: TGTGCCAGCAGCCTTAAGACCACTGAAGCTTTCTTT.

The chain links TRBV7-2 to TRBJ1-2, with D possibly TRBD1 on 5 matching bases. The CDR3 length is 13 residues. Germline CDR1 and CDR2: SGHTA and FQGNSA. The ends were cut back, 1 base at V and 11 bases at J, with 14 bases in the middle. The CDR3 sequence is CASSLGRLWGYTF. DNA for the CDR3: TGTGCCAGCAGCTTAGGCCGCCTATGGGGGTACACCTTC.

The rearrangement uses TRBV27 and TRBJ2-2; 7 bases are a match to TRBD2. Trimming took 4 bases from V and 5 from J; bases not matched to a gene: 13. Germline CDR1 and CDR2: MNHEY and SMNVEV (reference sequence). The CDR3 loop spans 17 amino acids. The CDR3 DNA follows: TGTGCCAGCAGTTCCTCTATCGGCGGGGGAAGAACCGGGGAGCTGTTTTTT. This codes for CASSSSIGGGRTGELFF.

The CDR3 loop reads CASSPPGDRGLNEQFF. The CDR3 region has the DNA TGTGCCAGCTCACCACCGGGGGACAGGGGGCTCAATGAGCAGTTCTTC. The chain combines TRBV18 with TRBJ2-1; 12 bases are a match to TRBD1. The CDR3 length is 16 residues. The trim removed 0 bases at V and 6 bases at J, leaving 3 bases unmatched. CDR1 is KGHSH and CDR2 is LQKENI in the germline V gene. Together with reference TRBV18 and TRBJ2-1, the CDR3 gives the full variable domain: NAGVMQNPRHLVRRRGQEARLRCSPMKGHSHVYWYRQLPEEGLKFMVYLQKENIIDESGMPKERFSAEFPKEGPSILRIQQVVRGDSAAYFCASSPPGDRGLNEQFFGPGTRLTVL.

The chain couples TRBV28 to TRBJ1-5; D uncertain. Between the trimmed V and J ends, which lost 3 bases and 5 bases, there was a span of 8 bases. Germline lookup yields CDR1 MDHEN and CDR2 SYDVKM. The length of the CDR3 is 13 residues. CDR3 nucleotide sequence: TGTGCCAGCAGTTTCGGACCCGATCAGCCCCAGCATTTT. Protein: CASSFGPDQPQHF.

The rearrangement uses TRBV5-6 and TRBJ1-4; TRBD1 might be the D (5 bases). This CDR3 has 17 residues. The germline gives CDR1 SGHDT, CDR2 YYEEEE. Trimming shortened V by 3 bases and J by 6 bases, and 21 bases separated the two germline ends. CDR3 sequence reads: CASSSENPDMRDEKLFF. The CDR3 DNA reads TGTGCCAGCAGCTCGGAGAACCCGGACATGAGGGATGAAAAACTGTTTTTT.

There are a few counts of this clone. This sequence joins TRBV24-1 and TRBJ2-3, with D unresolved. The CDR3 covers 13 residues. The V and J ends lost 5 bases and 2 bases respectively, with 7 bases between them. CDR1 is KGHDR and CDR2 is SFDVKD in the germline V gene. The CDR3 bases are TGTGCCACCAGTGGGTTTTTCACAGATACGCAGTATTTT. This encodes CATSGFFTDTQYF.

The chain couples TRBV6-5 to TRBJ1-1, with TRBD1 as a possible D gene (6 bases). The CDR3 runs 13 residues. Germline lookup yields CDR1 MNHEY and CDR2 SVGAGI. V was clipped by 6 bases and J by 8 bases, with 16 bases between them. The CDR3 spells CASRPSPDREAFF. The CDR3 DNA reads TGTGCCAGCAGACCCAGTCCAGACAGGGAAGCTTTCTTT.

The gene calls are TRBV2 and TRBJ2-6; D uncertain. Germline-derived CDR1 and CDR2 are SNHLY and FYNNEI. The V and J ends lost 3 bases and 2 bases respectively, with 11 bases between them. The CDR3 covers 16 residues. CDR3 loop: CASSEWVSPGANVLTF. The DNA of the CDR3 is TGTGCCAGCAGTGAGTGGGTCAGCCCTGGGGCCAACGTCCTGACTTTC.

The chain recombines TRBV27 with TRBJ2-5; D is perhaps TRBD2 (7 bases). Germline V gene lookup returns CDR1 MNHEY and CDR2 SMNVEV (reference sequence). There are 19 residues in the CDR3. DNA of the CDR3: TGTCCCACCACAAAGACCCGCGGCGCGGGGGCCTCCGGGGGGGAGACCCAGTACTTC. This translates into CPTTKTRGAGASGGETQYF.

The chain couples TRBV28 to TRBJ1-2, with 8 nucleotides matching TRBD1. Unmatched junction bases numbered 4, after V lost 4 bases and J lost 0 bases. CDR1 and CDR2 (germline): MDHEN, SYDVKM. This CDR3 has 15 residues. The CDR3 DNA sequence: TGTGCCAGCAGTTCAGGGGGCGCGGCTAACTATGGCTACACCTTC. Protein product: CASSSGGAANYGYTF.

This clone was seen a single time. J is TRBJ1-2 and V is TRBV7-9, with D tentatively TRBD1 (6 bases). V dropped 4 bases and J dropped 3 bases, with 15 bases sitting between them. Germline lookup yields CDR1 SEHNR and CDR2 FQNEAQ (reference sequence). This CDR3 spans 15 amino acids. CDR3 bases: TGTGCCAGCAGCTCCAACCGGGGGCGCGACTATGGCTACACCTTC. It encodes CASSSNRGRDYGYTF. Full variable domain (outside the CDR3, taken from reference TRBV7-9 and TRBJ1-2): DTGVSQNPRHKITKRGQNVTFRCDPISEHNRLYWYRQTLGQGPEFLTYFQNEAQLEKSRLLSDRFSAERPKGSFSTLEIQRTEQGDSAMYLCASSSNRGRDYGYTFGSGTRLTVV.

The chain recombines TRBV5-4 with TRBJ2-6; D is undetermined. The CDR3 covers 17 residues. The ends were cut back, 0 bases at V and 0 bases at J, with 10 bases in the middle. CDR1 is SGHNT, CDR2 YYREEE, per germline (reference sequence). The CDR3 DNA is TGTGCCAGCAGCTTGGGGTCAGCCTCCTCTGGGGCCAACGTCCTGACTTTC. Its translation is CASSLGSASSGANVLTF.

The chain uses TRBV6-5 and TRBJ1-5; D remains ambiguous. CDR1 MNHEY and CDR2 SVGAGI come from the germline V gene. The CDR3 has 14 residues. V was trimmed by 7 bases and J by 6 bases, leaving 16 bases between them. CDR3 nucleotide sequence: TGTGCCAGCACCCAAGAGCAGGCGACTCAGCCCCAGCATTTT. Residues: CASTQEQATQPQHF.

The rearrangement links TRBV7-2 to TRBJ2-7; 7 positions match TRBD1. J was trimmed by 7 bases and V by 5 bases; bases with no gene match: 11. The CDR3 loop spans 14 amino acids. Germline CDR1 reads SGHTA; CDR2 reads FQGNSA. CDR3 bases: TGTGCCAGCAGCCCCGGGACAGCCTCCCAGGAGCAGTACTTC. Its translation: CASSPGTASQEQYF.